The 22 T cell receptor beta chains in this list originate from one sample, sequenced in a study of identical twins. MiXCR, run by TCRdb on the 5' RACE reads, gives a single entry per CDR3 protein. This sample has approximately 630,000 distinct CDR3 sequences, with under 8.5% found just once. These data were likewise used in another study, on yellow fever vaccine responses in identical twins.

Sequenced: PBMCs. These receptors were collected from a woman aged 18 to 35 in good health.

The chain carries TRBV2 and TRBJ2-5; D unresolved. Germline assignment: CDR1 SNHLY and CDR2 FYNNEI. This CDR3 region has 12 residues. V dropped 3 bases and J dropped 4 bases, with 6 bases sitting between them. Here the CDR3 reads CASSEMSETQYF. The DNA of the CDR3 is TGTGCCAGCAGTGAGATGTCAGAGACCCAGTACTTC.

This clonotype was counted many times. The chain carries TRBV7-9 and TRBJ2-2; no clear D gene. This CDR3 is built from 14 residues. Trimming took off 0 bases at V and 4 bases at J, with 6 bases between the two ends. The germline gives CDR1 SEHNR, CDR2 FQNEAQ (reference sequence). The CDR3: CASSLAVTTGELFF. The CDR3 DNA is TGTGCCAGCAGCTTAGCTGTAACCACCGGGGAGCTGTTTTTT.

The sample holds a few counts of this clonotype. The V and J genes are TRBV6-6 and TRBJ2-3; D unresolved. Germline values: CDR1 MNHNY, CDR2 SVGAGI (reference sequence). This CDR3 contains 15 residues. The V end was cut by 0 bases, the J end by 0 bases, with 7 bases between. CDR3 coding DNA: TGTGCCAGCAGTTACTCCCGGATGAGCACAGATACGCAGTATTTT. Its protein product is CASSYSRMSTDTQYF.

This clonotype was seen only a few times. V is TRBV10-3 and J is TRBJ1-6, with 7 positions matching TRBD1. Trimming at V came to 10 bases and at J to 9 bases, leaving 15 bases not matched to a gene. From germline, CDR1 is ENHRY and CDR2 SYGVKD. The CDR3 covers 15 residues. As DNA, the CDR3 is TGTGCCACCACACCGGGGACAGAGAGCTCTTCACCCCTCCACTTT. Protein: CATTPGTESSSPLHF.

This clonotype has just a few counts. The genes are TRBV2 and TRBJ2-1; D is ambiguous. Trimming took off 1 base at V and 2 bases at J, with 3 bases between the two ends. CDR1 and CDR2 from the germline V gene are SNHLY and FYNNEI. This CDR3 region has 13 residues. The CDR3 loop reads CASSEGAYNEQFF. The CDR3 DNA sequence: TGTGCCAGCAGTGAAGGGGCCTACAATGAGCAGTTCTTC.

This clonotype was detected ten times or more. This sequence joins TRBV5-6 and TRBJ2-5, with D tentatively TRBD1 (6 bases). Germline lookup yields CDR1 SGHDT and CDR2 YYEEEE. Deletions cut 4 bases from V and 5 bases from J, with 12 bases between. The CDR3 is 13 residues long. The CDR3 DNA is TGTGCCAGCAGCCAGGGGCGGAGGGAGACCCAGTACTTC. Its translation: CASSQGRRETQYF. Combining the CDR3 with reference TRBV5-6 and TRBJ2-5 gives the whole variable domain DAGVTQSPTHLIKTRGQQVTLRCSPKSGHDTVSWYQQALGQGPQFIFQYYEEEERQRGNFPDRFSGHQFPNYSSELNVNALLLGDSALYLCASSQGRRETQYFGPGTRLLVL.

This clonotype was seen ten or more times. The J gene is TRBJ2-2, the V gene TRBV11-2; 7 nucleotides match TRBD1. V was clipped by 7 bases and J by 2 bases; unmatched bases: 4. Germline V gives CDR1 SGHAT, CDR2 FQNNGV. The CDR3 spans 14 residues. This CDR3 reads CASKRQGNTGELFF. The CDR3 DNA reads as TGTGCCAGCAAGCGACAGGGTAACACCGGGGAGCTGTTTTTT.

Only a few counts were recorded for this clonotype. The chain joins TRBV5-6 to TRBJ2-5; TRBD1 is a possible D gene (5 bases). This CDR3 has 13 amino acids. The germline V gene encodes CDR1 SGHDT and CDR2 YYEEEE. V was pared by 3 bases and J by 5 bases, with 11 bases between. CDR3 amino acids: CASSSQGGETQYF. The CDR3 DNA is TGTGCCAGCAGCTCCCAGGGTGGGGAGACCCAGTACTTC.

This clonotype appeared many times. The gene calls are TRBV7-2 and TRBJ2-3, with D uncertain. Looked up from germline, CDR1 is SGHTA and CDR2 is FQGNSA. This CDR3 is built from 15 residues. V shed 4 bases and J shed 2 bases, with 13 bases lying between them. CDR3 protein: CASSSQRFVTDTQYF. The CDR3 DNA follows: TGTGCCAGCAGCTCACAGAGGTTCGTCACAGATACGCAGTATTTT.

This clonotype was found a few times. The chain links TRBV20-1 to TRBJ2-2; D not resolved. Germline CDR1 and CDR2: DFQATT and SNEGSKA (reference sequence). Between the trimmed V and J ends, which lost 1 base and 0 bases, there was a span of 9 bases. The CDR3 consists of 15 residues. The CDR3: CSARAEETNTGELFF. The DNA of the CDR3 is TGCAGTGCTAGAGCCGAAGAAACGAACACCGGGGAGCTGTTTTTT.

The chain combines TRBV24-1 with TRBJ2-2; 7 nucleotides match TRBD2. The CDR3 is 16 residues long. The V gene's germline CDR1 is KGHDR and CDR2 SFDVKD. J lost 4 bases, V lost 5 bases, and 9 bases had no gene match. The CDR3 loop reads CATSGPAGGSTGELFF. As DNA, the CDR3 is TGTGCCACCAGTGGCCCCGCCGGGGGGAGCACCGGGGAGCTGTTTTTT.

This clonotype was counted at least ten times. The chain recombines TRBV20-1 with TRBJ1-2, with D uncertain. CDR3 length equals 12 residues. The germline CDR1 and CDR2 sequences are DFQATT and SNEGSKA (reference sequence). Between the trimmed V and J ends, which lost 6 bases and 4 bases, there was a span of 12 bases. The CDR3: CSAPSRTYGYTF. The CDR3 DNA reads TGCAGTGCCCCTAGTCGCACCTATGGCTACACCTTC.

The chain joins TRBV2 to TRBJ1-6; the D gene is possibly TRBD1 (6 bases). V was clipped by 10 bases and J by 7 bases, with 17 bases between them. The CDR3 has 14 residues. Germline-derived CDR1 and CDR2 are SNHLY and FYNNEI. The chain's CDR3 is CATKDSLGNSPLHF. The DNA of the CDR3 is TGTGCCACCAAGGACAGTCTCGGGAATTCACCCCTCCACTTT.

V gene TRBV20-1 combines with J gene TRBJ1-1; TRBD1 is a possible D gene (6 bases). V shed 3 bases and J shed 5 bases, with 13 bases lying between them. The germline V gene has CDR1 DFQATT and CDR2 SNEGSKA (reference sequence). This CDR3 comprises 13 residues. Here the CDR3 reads CSASQGSGTEAFF. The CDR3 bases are TGCAGTGCTAGTCAGGGGTCGGGTACTGAAGCTTTCTTT.

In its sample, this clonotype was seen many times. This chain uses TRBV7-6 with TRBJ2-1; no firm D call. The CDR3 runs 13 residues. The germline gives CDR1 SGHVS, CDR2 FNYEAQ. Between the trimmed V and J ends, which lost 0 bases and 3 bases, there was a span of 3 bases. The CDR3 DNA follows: TGTGCCAGCAGCTTAGCGGTCTACAATGAGCAGTTCTTC. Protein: CASSLAVYNEQFF.

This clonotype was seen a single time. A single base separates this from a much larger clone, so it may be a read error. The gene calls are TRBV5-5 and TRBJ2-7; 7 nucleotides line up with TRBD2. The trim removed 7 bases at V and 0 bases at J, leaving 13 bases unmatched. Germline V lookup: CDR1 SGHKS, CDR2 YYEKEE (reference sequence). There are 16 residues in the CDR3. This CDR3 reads CASGSIRGRSSYEQYF. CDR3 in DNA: TGTGCCAGCGGCTCAATCCGCGGGAGAAGCTCCTACGAGCAGTACTTC.

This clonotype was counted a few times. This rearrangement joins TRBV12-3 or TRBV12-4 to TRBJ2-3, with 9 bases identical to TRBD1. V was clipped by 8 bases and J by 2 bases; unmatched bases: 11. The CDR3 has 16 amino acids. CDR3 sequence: CASRVTGGVPTDTQYF. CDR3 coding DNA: TGTGCCAGCCGCGTGACAGGGGGGGTTCCCACAGATACGCAGTATTTT.

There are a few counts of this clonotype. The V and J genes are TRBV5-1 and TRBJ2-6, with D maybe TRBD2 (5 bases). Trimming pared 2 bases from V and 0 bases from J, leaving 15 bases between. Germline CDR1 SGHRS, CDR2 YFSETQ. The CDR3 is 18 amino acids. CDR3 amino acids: CASSFKGERASGANVLTF. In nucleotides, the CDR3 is TGCGCCAGCAGCTTTAAAGGAGAGAGGGCCTCTGGGGCCAACGTCCTGACTTTC.

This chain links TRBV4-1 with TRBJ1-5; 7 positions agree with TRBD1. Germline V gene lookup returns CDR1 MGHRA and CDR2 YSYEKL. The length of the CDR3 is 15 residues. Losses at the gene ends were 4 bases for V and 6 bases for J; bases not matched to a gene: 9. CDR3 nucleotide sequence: TGCGCCAGCAGCCCCGGACAGGCGGGGGGTCAGCCCCAGCATTTT. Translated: CASSPGQAGGQPQHF.

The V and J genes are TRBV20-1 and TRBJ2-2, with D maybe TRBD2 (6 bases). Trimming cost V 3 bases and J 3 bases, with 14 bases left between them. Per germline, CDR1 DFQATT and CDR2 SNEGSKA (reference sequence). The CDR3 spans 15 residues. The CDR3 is CSARDGSWDTGELFF. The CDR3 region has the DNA TGCAGTGCTAGGGACGGGAGTTGGGACACCGGGGAGCTGTTTTTT.

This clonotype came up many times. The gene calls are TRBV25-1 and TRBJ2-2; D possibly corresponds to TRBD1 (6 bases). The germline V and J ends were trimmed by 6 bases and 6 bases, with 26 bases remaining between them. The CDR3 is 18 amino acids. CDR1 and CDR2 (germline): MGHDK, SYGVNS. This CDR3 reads CASSHQGNRDGRAGELFF. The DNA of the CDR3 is TGTGCCAGCAGCCACCAGGGGAACCGGGACGGACGGGCCGGGGAGCTGTTTTTT.

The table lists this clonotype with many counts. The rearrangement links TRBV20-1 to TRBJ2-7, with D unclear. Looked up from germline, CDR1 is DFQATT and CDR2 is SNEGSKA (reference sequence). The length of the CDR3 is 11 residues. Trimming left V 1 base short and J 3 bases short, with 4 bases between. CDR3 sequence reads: CSARGSYEQYV. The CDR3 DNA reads TGCAGTGCTAGAGGCAGCTACGAGCAGTACGTC.